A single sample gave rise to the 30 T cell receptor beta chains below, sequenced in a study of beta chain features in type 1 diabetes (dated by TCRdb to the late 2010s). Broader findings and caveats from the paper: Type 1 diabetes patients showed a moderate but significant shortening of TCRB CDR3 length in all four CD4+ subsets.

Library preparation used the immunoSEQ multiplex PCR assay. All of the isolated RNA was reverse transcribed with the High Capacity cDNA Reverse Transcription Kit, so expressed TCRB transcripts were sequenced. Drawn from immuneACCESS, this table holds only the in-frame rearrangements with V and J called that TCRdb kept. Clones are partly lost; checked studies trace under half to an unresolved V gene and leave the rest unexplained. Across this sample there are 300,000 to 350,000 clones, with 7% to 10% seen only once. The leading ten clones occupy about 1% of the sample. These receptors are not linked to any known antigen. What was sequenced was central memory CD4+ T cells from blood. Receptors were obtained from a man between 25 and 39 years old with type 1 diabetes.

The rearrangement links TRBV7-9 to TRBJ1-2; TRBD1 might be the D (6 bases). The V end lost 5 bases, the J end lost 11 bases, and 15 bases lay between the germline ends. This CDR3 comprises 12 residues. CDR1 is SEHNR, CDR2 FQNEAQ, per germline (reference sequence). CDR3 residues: CASSASQGRYTF. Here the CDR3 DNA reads TGTGCCAGCAGCGCTAGCCAGGGGCGTTACACCTTC.

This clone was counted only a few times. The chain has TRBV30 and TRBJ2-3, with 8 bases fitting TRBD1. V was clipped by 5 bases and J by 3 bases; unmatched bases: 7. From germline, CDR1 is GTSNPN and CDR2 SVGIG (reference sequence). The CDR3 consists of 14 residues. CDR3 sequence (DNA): TGTGCCTGGGGAGACAGGGGAAGGACAGATACGCAGTATTTT. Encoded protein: CAWGDRGRTDTQYF.

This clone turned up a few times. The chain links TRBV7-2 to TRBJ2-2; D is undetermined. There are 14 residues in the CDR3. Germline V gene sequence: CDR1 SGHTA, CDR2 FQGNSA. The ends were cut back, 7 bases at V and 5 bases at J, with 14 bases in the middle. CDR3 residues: CASTATIITGELFF. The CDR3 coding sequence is TGTGCCAGCACCGCCACCATAATTACCGGGGAGCTGTTTTTT. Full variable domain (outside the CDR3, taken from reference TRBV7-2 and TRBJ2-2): GAGVSQSPSNKVTEKGKDVELRCDPISGHTALYWYRQSLGQGLEFLIYFQGNSAPDKSGLPSDRFSAERTGGSVSTLTIQRTQQEDSAVYLCASTATIITGELFFGEGSRLTVL.

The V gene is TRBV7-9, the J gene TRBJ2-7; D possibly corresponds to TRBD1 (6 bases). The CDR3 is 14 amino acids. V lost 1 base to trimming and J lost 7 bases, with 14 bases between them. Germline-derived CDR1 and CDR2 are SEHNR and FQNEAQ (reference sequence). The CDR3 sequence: CASSLVNRVREQYF. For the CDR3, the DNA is TGTGCCAGCAGCTTAGTCAACAGGGTTCGGGAGCAGTACTTC.

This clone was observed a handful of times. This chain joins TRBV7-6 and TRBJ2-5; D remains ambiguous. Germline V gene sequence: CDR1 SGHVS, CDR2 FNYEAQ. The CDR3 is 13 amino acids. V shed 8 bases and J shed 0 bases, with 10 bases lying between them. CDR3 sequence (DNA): TGTGCCAGCGCCACGGGCCACCAAGAGACCCAGTACTTC. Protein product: CASATGHQETQYF.

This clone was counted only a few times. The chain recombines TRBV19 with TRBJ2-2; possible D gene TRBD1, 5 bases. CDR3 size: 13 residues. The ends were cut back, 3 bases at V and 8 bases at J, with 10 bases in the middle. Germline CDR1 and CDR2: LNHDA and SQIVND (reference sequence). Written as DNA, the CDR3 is TGTGCCAGTAGTATCAGGGAAGGAGGGGAGCTGTTTTTT. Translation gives CASSIREGGELFF.

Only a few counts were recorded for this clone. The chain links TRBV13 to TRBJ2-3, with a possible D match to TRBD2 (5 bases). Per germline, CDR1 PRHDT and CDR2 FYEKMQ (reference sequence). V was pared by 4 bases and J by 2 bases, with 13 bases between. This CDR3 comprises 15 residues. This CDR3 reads CASSSSSPPTDTQYF. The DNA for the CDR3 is TGTGCCAGCAGCTCGTCTAGCCCACCCACAGATACGCAGTATTTT.

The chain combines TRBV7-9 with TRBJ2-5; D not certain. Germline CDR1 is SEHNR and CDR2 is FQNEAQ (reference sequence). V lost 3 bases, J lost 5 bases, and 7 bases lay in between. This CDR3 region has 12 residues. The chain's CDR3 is CASSFSSETQYF. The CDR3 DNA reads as TGTGCCAGCAGCTTCTCATCGGAGACCCAGTACTTC.

The CDR3 protein is CASSLWGQATPNYGYTF. CDR3 coding DNA: TGTGCCAGCAGTTTATGGGGACAGGCTACTCCTAACTATGGCTACACCTTC. This chain links TRBV27 with TRBJ1-2, with 8 bases identical to TRBD1. This CDR3 is built from 17 residues. CDR1 and CDR2 (germline): MNHEY, SMNVEV (reference sequence). The V gene end was trimmed by 1 base and the J gene end by 0 bases; junction bases not matched to a gene: 7.

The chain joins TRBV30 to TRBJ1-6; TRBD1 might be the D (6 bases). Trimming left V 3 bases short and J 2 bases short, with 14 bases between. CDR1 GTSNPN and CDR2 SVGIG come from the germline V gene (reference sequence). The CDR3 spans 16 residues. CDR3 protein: CAWRFGGATYNSPLHF. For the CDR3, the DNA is TGTGCCTGGAGATTCGGGGGCGCGACCTATAATTCACCCCTCCACTTT.

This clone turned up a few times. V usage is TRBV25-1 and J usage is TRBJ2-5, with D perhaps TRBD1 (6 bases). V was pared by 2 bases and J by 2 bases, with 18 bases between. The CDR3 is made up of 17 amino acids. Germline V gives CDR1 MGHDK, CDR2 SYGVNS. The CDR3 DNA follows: TGTGCCAGCAGTGAAGGCCTCAGGACAGCAAATCAAGAGACCCAGTACTTC. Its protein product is CASSEGLRTANQETQYF.

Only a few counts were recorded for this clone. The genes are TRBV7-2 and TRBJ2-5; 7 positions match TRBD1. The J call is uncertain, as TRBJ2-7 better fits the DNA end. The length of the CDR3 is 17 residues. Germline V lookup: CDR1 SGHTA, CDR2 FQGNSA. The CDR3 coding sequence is TGTGCCAGCAGCTTACCGGCCGGGACAGCCTCGGGCGACGAGCAGTACTTC. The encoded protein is CASSLPAGTASGDEQYF.

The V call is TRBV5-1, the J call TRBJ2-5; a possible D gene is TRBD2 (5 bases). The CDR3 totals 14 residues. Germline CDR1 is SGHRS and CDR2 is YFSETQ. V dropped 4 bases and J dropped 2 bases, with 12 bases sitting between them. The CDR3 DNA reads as TGCGCCAGCAGCCGGCGGGCAGATCAAGAGACCCAGTACTTC. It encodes CASSRRADQETQYF.

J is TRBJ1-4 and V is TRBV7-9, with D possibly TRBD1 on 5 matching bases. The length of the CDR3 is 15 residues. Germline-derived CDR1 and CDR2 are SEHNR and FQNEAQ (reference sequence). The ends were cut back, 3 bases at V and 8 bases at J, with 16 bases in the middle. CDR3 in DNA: TGTGCCAGCAGCTTCGGGACGGACCCTTCGGAAAAACTGTTTTTT. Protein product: CASSFGTDPSEKLFF. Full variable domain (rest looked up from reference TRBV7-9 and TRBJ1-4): DTGVSQNPRHKITKRGQNVTFRCDPISEHNRLYWYRQTLGQGPEFLTYFQNEAQLEKSRLLSDRFSAERPKGSFSTLEIQRTEQGDSAMYLCASSFGTDPSEKLFFGSGTQLSVL.

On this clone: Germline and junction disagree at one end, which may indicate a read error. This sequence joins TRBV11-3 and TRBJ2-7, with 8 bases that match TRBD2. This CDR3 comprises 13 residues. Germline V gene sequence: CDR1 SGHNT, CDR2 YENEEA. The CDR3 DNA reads TGTGCCAGCAGCTTAGATCCCGAGCGGGGGCGACACTTC. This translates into CASSLDPERGRHF.

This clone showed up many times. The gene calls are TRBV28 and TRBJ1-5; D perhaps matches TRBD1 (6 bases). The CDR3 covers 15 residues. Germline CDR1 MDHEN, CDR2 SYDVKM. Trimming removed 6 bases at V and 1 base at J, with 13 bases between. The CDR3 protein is CASREGGSSNQPQHF. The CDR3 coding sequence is TGTGCCAGCAGGGAGGGGGGCTCGAGCAATCAGCCCCAGCATTTT.

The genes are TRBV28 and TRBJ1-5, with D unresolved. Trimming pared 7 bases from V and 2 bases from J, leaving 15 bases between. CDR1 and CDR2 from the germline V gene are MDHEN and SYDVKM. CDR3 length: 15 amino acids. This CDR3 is CASMGADRGNQPQHF. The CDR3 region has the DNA TGTGCCAGCATGGGCGCGGATAGGGGCAATCAGCCCCAGCATTTT.

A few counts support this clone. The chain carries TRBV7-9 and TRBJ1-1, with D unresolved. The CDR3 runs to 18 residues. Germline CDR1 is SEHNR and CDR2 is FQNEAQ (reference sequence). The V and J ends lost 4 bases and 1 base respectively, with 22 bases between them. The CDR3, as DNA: TGTGCCAGCAGCTACGGGCCTGCTTCACCCCGGCCGAACACTGAAGCTTTCTTT. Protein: CASSYGPASPRPNTEAFF.

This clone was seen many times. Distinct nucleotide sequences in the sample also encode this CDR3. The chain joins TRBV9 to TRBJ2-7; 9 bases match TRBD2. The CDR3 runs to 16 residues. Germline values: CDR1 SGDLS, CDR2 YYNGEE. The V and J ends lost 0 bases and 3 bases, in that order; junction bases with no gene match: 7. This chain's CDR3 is CASSVGASGEYYEQYF. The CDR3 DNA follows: TGTGCCAGCAGCGTAGGTGCTAGCGGGGAGTACTACGAGCAGTACTTC.

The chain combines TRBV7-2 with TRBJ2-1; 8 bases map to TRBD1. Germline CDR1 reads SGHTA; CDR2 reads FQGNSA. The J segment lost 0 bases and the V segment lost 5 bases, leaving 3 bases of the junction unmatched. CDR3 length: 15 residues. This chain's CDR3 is CASSTGQGSYNEQFF. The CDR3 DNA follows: TGTGCCAGCAGCACAGGACAGGGCTCCTACAATGAGCAGTTCTTC.

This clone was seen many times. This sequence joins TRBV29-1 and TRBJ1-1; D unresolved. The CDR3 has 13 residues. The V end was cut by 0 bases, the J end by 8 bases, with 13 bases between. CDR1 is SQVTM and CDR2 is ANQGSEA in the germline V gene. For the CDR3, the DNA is TGCAGCGTTGAAGAGTTGGAGGGAAACGAAGCTTTCTTT. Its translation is CSVEELEGNEAFF.

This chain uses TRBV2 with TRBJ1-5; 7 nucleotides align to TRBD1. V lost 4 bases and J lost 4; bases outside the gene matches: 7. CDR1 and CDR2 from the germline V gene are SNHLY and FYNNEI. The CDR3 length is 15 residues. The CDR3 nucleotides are TGTGCCAGCAGTGCATCCAGGGGGGCAAATCAGCCCCAGCATTTT. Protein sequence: CASSASRGANQPQHF.

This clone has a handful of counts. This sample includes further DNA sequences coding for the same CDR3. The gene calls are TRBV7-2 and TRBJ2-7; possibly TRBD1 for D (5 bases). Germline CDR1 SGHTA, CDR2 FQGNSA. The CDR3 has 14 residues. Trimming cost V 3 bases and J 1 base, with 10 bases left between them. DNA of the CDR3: TGTGCCAGCAGCTTGGGGCAGGCTTCCTACGAGCAGTACTTC. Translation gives CASSLGQASYEQYF. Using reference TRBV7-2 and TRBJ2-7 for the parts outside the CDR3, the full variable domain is GAGVSQSPSNKVTEKGKDVELRCDPISGHTALYWYRQSLGQGLEFLIYFQGNSAPDKSGLPSDRFSAERTGGSVSTLTIQRTQQEDSAVYLCASSLGQASYEQYFGPGTRLTVT.

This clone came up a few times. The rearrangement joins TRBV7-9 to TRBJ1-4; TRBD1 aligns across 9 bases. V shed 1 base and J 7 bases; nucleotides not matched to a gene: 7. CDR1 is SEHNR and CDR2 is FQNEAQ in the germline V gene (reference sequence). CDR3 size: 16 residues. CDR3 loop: CASSLGETGGREKLFF. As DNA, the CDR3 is TGTGCCAGCAGCTTAGGCGAAACAGGGGGCCGTGAAAAACTGTTTTTT.

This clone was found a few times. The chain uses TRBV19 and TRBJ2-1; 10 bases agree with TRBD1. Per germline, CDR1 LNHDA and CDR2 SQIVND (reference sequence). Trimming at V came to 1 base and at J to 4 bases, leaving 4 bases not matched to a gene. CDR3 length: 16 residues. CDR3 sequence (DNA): TGTGCCAGTAGTATAGGAAGACAGGGGGCTTACAATGAGCAGTTCTTC. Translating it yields CASSIGRQGAYNEQFF.

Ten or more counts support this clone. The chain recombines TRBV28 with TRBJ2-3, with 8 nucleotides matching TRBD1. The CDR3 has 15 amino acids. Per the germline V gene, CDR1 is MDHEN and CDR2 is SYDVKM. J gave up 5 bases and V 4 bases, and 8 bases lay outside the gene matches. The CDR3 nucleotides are TGTGCCAGCAGTTCTCCGGGACAGGTTGGAGATACGCAGTATTTT. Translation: CASSSPGQVGDTQYF. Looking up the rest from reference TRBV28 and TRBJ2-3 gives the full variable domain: DVKVTQSSRYLVKRTGEKVFLECVQDMDHENMFWYRQDPGLGLRLIYFSYDVKMKEKGDIPEGYSVSREKKERFSLILESASTNQTSMYLCASSSPGQVGDTQYFGPGTRLTVL.

This chain's CDR3 is CATSRNTGGQYGYTF. In nucleotides, the CDR3 is TGTGCCACCAGCAGAAATACAGGGGGGCAATATGGCTACACCTTC. This rearrangement joins TRBV15 to TRBJ1-2; TRBD1 agrees at 8 bases. The junction had 7 bases not matched to a gene; V was cut back by 2 bases and J by 5 bases. Germline values: CDR1 LNHNV, CDR2 YYDKDF (reference sequence). The CDR3 consists of 15 residues.

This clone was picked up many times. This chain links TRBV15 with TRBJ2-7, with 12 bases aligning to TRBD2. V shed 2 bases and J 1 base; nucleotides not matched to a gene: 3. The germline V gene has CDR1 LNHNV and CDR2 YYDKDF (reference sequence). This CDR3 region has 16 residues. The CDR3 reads CATSRHGLAGSYEQYF. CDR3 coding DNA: TGTGCCACCAGCAGACACGGACTAGCGGGATCCTACGAGCAGTACTTC. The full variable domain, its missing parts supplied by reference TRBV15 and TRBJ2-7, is DAMVIQNPRYQVTQFGKPVTLSCSQTLNHNVMYWYQQKSSQAPKLLFHYYDKDFNNEADTPDNFQSRRPNTSFCFLDIRSPGLGDTAMYLCATSRHGLAGSYEQYFGPGTRLTVT.

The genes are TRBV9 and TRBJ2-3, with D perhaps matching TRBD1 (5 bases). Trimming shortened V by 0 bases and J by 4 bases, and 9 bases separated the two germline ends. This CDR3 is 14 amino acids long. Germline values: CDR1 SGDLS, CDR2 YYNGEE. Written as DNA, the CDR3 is TGTGCCAGCAGCGTAGCTCAGGGCGCAGATACGCAGTATTTT. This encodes CASSVAQGADTQYF.

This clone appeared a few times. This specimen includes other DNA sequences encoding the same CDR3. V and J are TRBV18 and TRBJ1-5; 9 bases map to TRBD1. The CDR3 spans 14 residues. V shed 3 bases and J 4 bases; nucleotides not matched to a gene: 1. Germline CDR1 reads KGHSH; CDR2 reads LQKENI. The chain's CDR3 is CASSPGQGNQPQHF. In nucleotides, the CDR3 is TGTGCCAGCTCACCGGGACAGGGAAATCAGCCCCAGCATTTT.